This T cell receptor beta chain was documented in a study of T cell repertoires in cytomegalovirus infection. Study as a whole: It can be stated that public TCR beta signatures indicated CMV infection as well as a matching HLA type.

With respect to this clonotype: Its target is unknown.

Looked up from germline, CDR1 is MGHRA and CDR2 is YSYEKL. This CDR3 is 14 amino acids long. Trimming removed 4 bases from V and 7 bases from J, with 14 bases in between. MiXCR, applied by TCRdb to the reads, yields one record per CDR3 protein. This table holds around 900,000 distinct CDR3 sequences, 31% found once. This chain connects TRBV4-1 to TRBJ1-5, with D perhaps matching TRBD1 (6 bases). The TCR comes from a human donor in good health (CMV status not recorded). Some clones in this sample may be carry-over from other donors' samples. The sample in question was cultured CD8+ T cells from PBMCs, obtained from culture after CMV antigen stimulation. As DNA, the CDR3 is TGCGCCAGCAGCCGAACTTCAGGGGCCCAGCCCCAGCATTTT. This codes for CASSRTSGAQPQHF.